Listed below are T cell receptor beta chains from one sample, sequenced in a study of CD8 T cells in ankylosing spondylitis. MiXCR, run by TCRdb on the 5' RACE reads, gives a single entry per CDR3 protein. The repertoire holds 450,000 to 550,000 distinct CDR3 sequences, with approximately 5% as singletons. Sequencing input: blood, either unsorted or a sorted T cell fraction (not recorded which). The receptors stem from a male donor with ankylosing spondylitis. Each CDR3 is given with its conserved first and last residue. A D gene is named only where the DNA matches it firmly. Rows give clone size only sometimes, using once, few, many, or a class for an expanded clone.

D gene,clone size,J gene,V gene,CDR3 DNA,CDR3 protein
TRBD1,many,TRBJ1-5,TRBV4-2,TGTGCCAGCAGCCAAGTCCTTGGGACAGGGGGCAATCAGCCCCAGCATTTT,CASSQVLGTGGNQPQHF
-,-,TRBJ1-1,TRBV3-1,TGTGCCAGCAGCCGCCGACAGCAGACTGAAGCTTTCTTT,CASSRRQQTEAFF
-,many,TRBJ2-7,TRBV12-3/TRBV12-4,TGTGCCAGCGCAAACGCAGGGGAAGAGCAGTACTTC,CASANAGEEQYF
-,many,TRBJ2-7,TRBV11-1,TGTGCCAGCAGCTTAAAGATCGGATCCCTCTACGAGCAGTACTTC,CASSLKIGSLYEQYF
-,few,TRBJ2-1,TRBV5-1,TGCGCCAGCAGCGCGGAAACCTCAGGGGTACACTACAATGAGCAGTTCTTC,CASSAETSGVHYNEQFF
-,many,TRBJ2-3,TRBV7-2,TGTGCCAGCAGCGTAGGCATCACAGATACGCAGTATTTT,CASSVGITDTQYF
-,many,TRBJ2-2,TRBV5-6,TGTGCCAGCAGCTTGGCGGGCAGGGAGGTGACCGGGGAGCTGTTTTTT,CASSLAGREVTGELFF
-,few,TRBJ2-1,TRBV7-7,TGTGCTAGCAGCTTAGATTCATGGCAGGGAGCCTACAATGAGCAGTTCTTC,CASSLDSWQGAYNEQFF
-,-,TRBJ2-7,TRBV11-2,TGTGCCAGCAGCTTAGGCTCCGGGACCGCCGTCCTCTACGAGCAGTACTTC,CASSLGSGTAVLYEQYF
-,many,TRBJ1-6,TRBV7-2,TGTGCCAGCAGCTTAGCATGGTGGACAGCGAATTCACCCCTCCACTTT,CASSLAWWTANSPLHF
-,many,TRBJ1-6,TRBV6-5,TGTGCCAGCAGTACTAACAACCCCTATAATTCACCCCTCCACTTT,CASSTNNPYNSPLHF
-,many,TRBJ2-3,TRBV5-1,TGCGCCAGCAGCCCTATCCGTGTAGATACGCAGTATTTT,CASSPIRVDTQYF